This TCR beta chain is from a study of cytotoxic CD8 clonotypes in ibrutinib-treated CLL. About the study: Of a cohort that held 11 to 12 relapsed/refractory and roughly 14 treatment-naive patients, 17 were IGHV unmutated. Among patients, roughly 25 responded partially and 2 completely; 14 then stayed remitted and around 12 progressed after median around 73 months. Whole-study findings and limits: Under therapy, public clonotypes either contracted or stayed stable, and they were uncommon.

Sequenced by immunoSEQ multiplex PCR; TCRdb stores in-frame clones only, minus some. The sample carries roughly 70,000 clones, more than 70% recorded once. V gave up 9 bases and J gave up 7 bases; unmatched junction bases: 14. The CDR3 extends over 15 amino acids. The table lists this clone with a few counts. Antigen: not known. This TCR derives from a human donor with chronic lymphocytic leukemia. The chain uses TRBV23-1 and TRBJ2-2; 7 bases line up with TRBD1. TRBV23-1 qualifies as an ORF whose function is uncertain. The sequencing here drew on PBMCs, taken at disease progression, from a patient treated with ibrutinib. The CDR3 DNA reads as TGCGCCAGAAGACAGGGAACTCTCCTCAACGGGGAGCTGTTTTTT. Protein product: CARRQGTLLNGELFF.